What follows is one TCR beta chain and its context. The data were taken from a study of long-term antiretroviral therapy in people with HIV. With survey level as its setting, the immunoSEQ assay was v3.0. Generated by immunoSEQ multiplex PCR, the TCRdb table keeps only in-frame clones and is missing some. The sample has about 50,000 clones; around four fifths are singletons. Germline-derived CDR1 and CDR2 are MNHNY and SVGAGI (reference sequence). Trimming took off 7 bases at V and 4 bases at J, with 14 bases between the two ends. CDR3 size: 14 residues. The source was unsorted PBMCs, collected 0.8 years after starting antiretroviral therapy. The TCR sequence derives from a woman aged 18-29 years with HIV. The genes are TRBV6-6 and TRBJ2-1, with a weak D call TRBD2 (6 bases). The CDR3 bases are TGTGCCAGCACCAGGAGGGATTCGTACAATGAGCAGTTCTTC. Residues: CASTRRDSYNEQFF.